The T cell receptor beta chain described here comes from a study of shared clonotypes between healthy human individuals. Study context: Per donor, three plates held CD4 naive cells, three held CD4 memory, two held CD8 naive and one held CD8 memory.

Produced via immunoSEQ multiplex PCR; TCRdb's table is partial and in-frame only. Of fewer than 850,000 clones in the sample, around 96% were seen once. Naive CD8 populations comprised CD45RO-negative cells positively selected for CCR7, excluding terminally differentiated effector memory CD45RA+ cells. The germline V and J ends were trimmed by 7 bases and 4 bases, with 14 bases remaining between them. Germline V gives CDR1 MNHNS, CDR2 SASEGT. CDR3 length: 14 residues. Study findings and constraints: Naive subsets usually exceeded memory subsets in estimated richness. Limitation of the genetic and exposure-history diversity represented came from the few donors.

Regarding this clone: The antigen is undetermined.

The chain is built from TRBV6-1 and TRBJ1-5; D not resolved. The sequence came from a man aged 25-40 years in good health. The sequenced sample was naive CD8+ T cells sorted from blood. The chain's CDR3 is CASTLGGWNQPQHF. CDR3 coding DNA: TGTGCCAGCACTTTGGGTGGGTGGAATCAGCCCCAGCATTTT.